This record looks at one TCR beta chain sequence and its context. It was with 60 Vbeta and 13 Jbeta primers that the PCR ran. Sequencing was performed with immunoSEQ multiplex PCR; in TCRdb, only in-frame clones are kept and a portion is missing. Of approximately 97,000 clones detected, 70% to 80% appear once; the ten largest clones hold around 3%. This sample was included in a study of cytomegalovirus exposure and HLA in healthy donors. Sequenced sample: PBMCs. This sequence originates from a male donor in good health and CMV-seropositive.

CDR3 in amino acids: CASSQGGTLYEQYF. CDR3 bases: TGCGCCAGCAGCCAAGGGGGGACTCTCTACGAGCAGTACTTC. This chain links TRBV4-1 with TRBJ2-7, with a tentative D call TRBD2 (6 bases). This CDR3 is 14 amino acids long. CDR1 and CDR2 from the germline V gene are MGHRA and YSYEKL. V gave up 1 base and J gave up 3 bases, with 10 bases separating them.